The sequence of this T cell receptor (beta chain) was determined in a study of blood T cells in healthy people across ages. Overall study results and limits: Measured against age, TCR beta diversity per million T cells decreased in a roughly linear manner.

Extracted total RNA amounted to at least 5 micrograms for each sample. The CDR3 contains 12 residues. Germline CDR1 and CDR2: SNHLY and FYNNEI. The V and J ends lost 7 bases and 6 bases respectively, with 13 bases between them. Primed by a sample-barcoded 5' primer and a J-beta primer mix, a second PCR proceeded for about 6 to 12 cycles. Every sample produced at least 2.5 million CDR3-containing paired-end reads. One entry per CDR3 protein, called by TCRdb with MiXCR from the 5' RACE reads. The sample consists of more than 1 million distinct CDR3 sequences, roughly 45% of them appearing once. With regard to this clonotype: Antigen unknown.

The TCR comes from a woman aged 60-75 years in good health. Source material: blood. The chain links TRBV2 to TRBJ2-7; perhaps TRBD1 as D (5 bases). The CDR3 bases are TGTGCCAGCAAGACAGACTCGGGCGAGCAGTACTTC. As protein: CASKTDSGEQYF.